The clone carrying this T cell receptor beta chain was counted many times. Its specificity is not known. The use of a sample-barcoded 5' primer and a J-beta primer mix characterized a second PCR of about 7 to 12 cycles. One entry per CDR3 protein, called by TCRdb with MiXCR from the 5' RACE reads. The table includes 650,000 to 950,000 distinct CDR3 sequences, approximately 48% detected once. These data originate in a study of blood T cells in healthy people across ages. Germline trimming cut 0 bases from V and 3 bases from J; bases unmatched to any gene: 1. CDR1 is SGHTA, CDR2 FQGNSA, per germline. The CDR3 is made up of 14 amino acids. Whole-study findings and limits: A conclusive naive versus antigen-experienced comparison was prevented by the unsorted PBMCs. It was not known whether donors were CMV positive (a possible confounder of expanded clonotype changes). Diversity estimates from one million T cells were considered underestimates.

Peripheral blood, about 9.8 milliliters per donor, was collected. The J gene is TRBJ2-5, the V gene TRBV7-2, with 7 nucleotides matching TRBD1. The source is a man aged 55 to 69 in good health. The sequenced sample consisted of blood. The CDR3 reads CASSLAGQKETQYF. In nucleotides, the CDR3 is TGTGCCAGCAGCTTAGCGGGACAGAAAGAGACCCAGTACTTC.